Each of the 28 T cell receptor beta chains below was sequenced from the same sample in a study of CXCR3-negative and CXCR3-positive naive CD8 T cells. 5' RACE with UMI labels generated the TRB cDNA libraries. From the 5' RACE reads, TCRdb lists one entry per CDR3 protein and no DNA. The table lists tens of thousands of distinct CDR3 sequences. Specimen: memory CD8+ T cells from blood. These TCRs come from a human donor in good health. Some clones in this sample may be carry-over from other donors' samples.

The chain combines TRBV20-1 with TRBJ1-5; TCRdb outputs TRBD1, but without DNA this stays unchecked. CDR1 is DFQATT and CDR2 is SNEGSKA in the germline V gene (reference sequence). There are 15 residues in the CDR3. The CDR3 protein is CSAPPGSGDAQPQHF.

CDR3 amino acids: CSARDVAGPSYNEQFF. The chain links TRBV20-1 to TRBJ2-1; TCRdb gives TRBD1 as the D gene, but with no DNA this cannot be confirmed. This CDR3 has 16 amino acids. Germline CDR1 is DFQATT and CDR2 is SNEGSKA (reference sequence).

The chain has TRBV29-1 and TRBJ2-7. CDR1 and CDR2 from the germline V gene are SQVTM and ANQGSEA. This CDR3 has 13 residues. The CDR3 region is CSVEEELSDEQYF.

The chain joins TRBV20-1 to TRBJ2-7; TCRdb designates TRBD1, a call that cannot be tested without DNA. Germline V gene lookup returns CDR1 DFQATT and CDR2 SNEGSKA (reference sequence). This CDR3 comprises 15 residues. The CDR3 reads CSARGRDRSSYEQYF.

V gene TRBV7-9 combines with J gene TRBJ2-3; TCRdb returns TRBD1, unconfirmable since there is no DNA. The CDR3 covers 12 residues. Looked up from germline, CDR1 is SEHNR and CDR2 is FQNEAQ (reference sequence). The CDR3 loop reads CASSLDRQLRRF. The full variable domain, in which reference TRBV7-9 and TRBJ2-3 provide the parts outside the CDR3, is DTGVSQNPRHKITKRGQNVTFRCDPISEHNRLYWYRQTLGQGPEFLTYFQNEAQLEKSRLLSDRFSAERPKGSFSTLEIQRTEQGDSAMYLCASSLDRQLRRFGPGTRLTVL.

This chain uses TRBV6-5 with TRBJ2-5. The CDR3 has 12 amino acids. Germline CDR1 MNHEY, CDR2 SVGAGI. CDR3 loop: CASVSLEETQYF.

V and J are TRBV7-9 and TRBJ2-1; TCRdb's D call, TRBD2, is unchecked because there is no DNA. This CDR3 is built from 14 residues. Germline CDR1 SEHNR, CDR2 FQNEAQ (reference sequence). Here the CDR3 reads CASSLVVSPHEQFF.

The chain joins TRBV28 to TRBJ2-7; the D gene TCRdb calls, TRBD1, cannot be checked with no DNA. Per the germline V gene, CDR1 is MDHEN and CDR2 is SYDVKM. The CDR3 consists of 12 residues. This CDR3 reads CASSPGVKEQYF.

The V call is TRBV6-5, the J call TRBJ2-1; TCRdb gives TRBD1 as the D gene, but with no DNA this cannot be confirmed. CDR3 length: 11 residues. From germline, CDR1 is MNHEY and CDR2 SVGAGI. The CDR3: CASRTGVEQFF.

The chain is built from TRBV7-9 and TRBJ1-2; TCRdb outputs TRBD1, but without DNA this stays unchecked. This CDR3 comprises 13 residues. From germline, CDR1 is SEHNR and CDR2 FQNEAQ (reference sequence). CDR3 residues: CASSPPMSYGYTF.

The chain couples TRBV4-3 to TRBJ2-6; TCRdb gives TRBD1 as the D gene, but with no DNA this cannot be confirmed. This CDR3 has 16 residues. Germline V gene sequence: CDR1 LGHNA, CDR2 YSLEER. The chain's CDR3 is CASSVDRGAGANVLTF.

J is TRBJ2-2 and V is TRBV6-4. This CDR3 spans 14 amino acids. The germline V gene encodes CDR1 MRHNA and CDR2 SNTAGT. The CDR3 is CASSVGSETGELFF.

The gene calls are TRBV7-9 and TRBJ2-7. Germline CDR1 is SEHNR and CDR2 is FQNEAQ (reference sequence). The CDR3 runs 13 residues. CDR3 in amino acids: CASSSGPYYEQYF.

The chain is built from TRBV28 and TRBJ2-1. Per the germline V gene, CDR1 is MDHEN and CDR2 is SYDVKM. The CDR3 length is 16 residues. The CDR3 sequence: CASSLFAGSSYNEQFF. The full variable domain, rest sourced from reference TRBV28 and TRBJ2-1, is DVKVTQSSRYLVKRTGEKVFLECVQDMDHENMFWYRQDPGLGLRLIYFSYDVKMKEKGDIPEGYSVSREKKERFSLILESASTNQTSMYLCASSLFAGSSYNEQFFGPGTRLTVL.

The chain couples TRBV6-2 or TRBV6-3 to TRBJ2-7; the D gene TCRdb calls, TRBD1, cannot be checked with no DNA. Per the germline V gene, CDR1 is MNHEY and CDR2 is SVGEGT. The CDR3 has 16 amino acids. CDR3 region: CASSYGAGTSSYEQYF.

The J gene is TRBJ2-1, the V gene TRBV10-3. This CDR3 contains 11 residues. Per germline, CDR1 ENHRY and CDR2 SYGVKD. CDR3 loop: CAISESYEQFF.

The chain is built from TRBV14 and TRBJ2-7; lacking DNA, the TRBD2 call made by TCRdb goes unchecked. The CDR3 has 19 amino acids. The germline V gene encodes CDR1 SGHDN and CDR2 FVKESK. The CDR3 is CASSQEISHALALTYEQYF.

J is TRBJ2-3 and V is TRBV19; checking the TCRdb D call of TRBD2 is not possible without DNA. The germline CDR1 and CDR2 sequences are LNHDA and SQIVND (reference sequence). The CDR3 runs to 12 residues. CDR3 sequence: CASREGTDTQYF.

The V and J genes are TRBV20-1 and TRBJ2-5; the TCRdb D gene call, TRBD2, has no DNA to confirm it. The germline V gene encodes CDR1 DFQATT and CDR2 SNEGSKA (reference sequence). The CDR3 covers 14 residues. The CDR3 region is CSALSPGVEETQYF.

The chain employs TRBV12-3 or TRBV12-4 and TRBJ2-1; TCRdb lists TRBD2, though no DNA is available to test this call. CDR3 length: 16 residues. This chain's CDR3 is CASSQWGSGYYNEQFF.

The V gene is TRBV6-1, the J gene TRBJ2-7; the D call of TRBD1 rests on TCRdb alone, since no DNA is present to check it. CDR1 is MNHNS and CDR2 is SASEGT in the germline V gene. The CDR3 is 16 residues long. CDR3 sequence reads: CASSEVSGTGAYEQYF.

J is TRBJ1-4 and V is TRBV29-1. The CDR3 is made up of 12 amino acids. Germline V gene lookup returns CDR1 SQVTM and CDR2 ANQGSEA. This chain's CDR3 is CSVALGDEKLFF.

The chain carries TRBV29-1 and TRBJ2-7. The CDR3 sequence is 12 residues long. Germline V gene sequence: CDR1 SQVTM, CDR2 ANQGSEA. The CDR3 is CSVETEAYEQYF.

The J gene is TRBJ2-1, the V gene TRBV27; TCRdb returns TRBD2, unconfirmable since there is no DNA. The CDR3 is made up of 14 amino acids. Looked up from germline, CDR1 is MNHEY and CDR2 is SMNVEV (reference sequence). CDR3 sequence reads: CASSSSGGYNEQFF.

This clonotype registers medium-sized by frequency. The chain is built from TRBV6-1 and TRBJ2-3; TCRdb outputs TRBD1, but without DNA this stays unchecked. Germline CDR1 reads MNHNS; CDR2 reads SASEGT. The CDR3 is made up of 16 amino acids. The CDR3 loop reads CASSEAAGTGGLAQYF.

The rearrangement joins TRBV5-1 to TRBJ1-1. CDR1 is SGHRS, CDR2 YFSETQ, per germline. The CDR3 is 14 residues long. CDR3 sequence reads: CASSLVEGSTEAFF. Combining the CDR3 with reference TRBV5-1 and TRBJ1-1 gives the whole variable domain KAGVTQTPRYLIKTRGQQVTLSCSPISGHRSVSWYQQTPGQGLQFLFEYFSETQRNKGNFPGRFSGRQFSNSRSEMNVSTLELGDSALYLCASSLVEGSTEAFFGQGTRLTVV.

By frequency, this clonotype registers medium-sized. V and J are TRBV7-8 and TRBJ1-2. The CDR3 consists of 20 residues. Germline values: CDR1 SGHVS, CDR2 FQNEAQ. The CDR3 region is CASSLLTRGQARYGEYGYTF.

The CDR3 reads CASSTPDIQGTQYF. This chain connects TRBV28 to TRBJ2-5; without DNA, the TCRdb call of TRBD1 cannot be checked. This CDR3 is built from 14 residues. Looked up from germline, CDR1 is MDHEN and CDR2 is SYDVKM.